The present T cell receptor beta chain was sequenced within a study of shared clonotypes between healthy human individuals. Overall study findings and caveats: Memory subsets generally showed lower estimated richness than naive subsets.

With respect to this clone: Its target is not known.

The data were produced by immunoSEQ multiplex PCR, yet TCRdb's version contains in-frame clones alone and is incomplete. The repertoire holds around 750,000 clones, with 74% as singletons. This receptor was taken from a woman in her 30s in good health. The sample consisted of memory CD4+ T cells sorted from blood. Indicated subset: CD45RA-negative fraction.

CDR3 loop: CASSEVPLYEQYF. As DNA, the CDR3 is TGTGCCAGCAGTGAAGTCCCACTATACGAGCAGTACTTC. The V and J genes are TRBV6-1 and TRBJ2-7, with D hard to call. Germline V CDR1 and CDR2: MNHNS, SASEGT. The CDR3 contains 13 residues. Trimming removed 1 base at V and 4 bases at J, with 8 bases between.